This entry describes one T cell receptor (beta chain). A quantity of roughly 0.5 to 1 ug RNA underwent reverse transcription using random hexamers. TCRdb passed the immunoSEQ multiplex PCR reads through MiXCR, listing each CDR3 protein once. The repertoire consists of around 300,000 distinct CDR3 sequences, with approximately 85% occurring once and the leading ten covering around 0.2%. The CDR3 extends over 13 amino acids. Germline V gene sequence: CDR1 LGHDT, CDR2 YNNKEL (reference sequence). Trimming took 1 base from V and 8 from J, leaving 9 bases between them. The data originate from a study of CD8 T cells in Susac syndrome.

The V call is TRBV3-1, the J call TRBJ2-1; no firm D call. The sample consisted of CD8+ T cells from PBMCs. The clonotype comes from a human donor with multiple sclerosis. In DNA, the CDR3 is TGTGCCAGCAGCCAAGTCGTGGGGTATGAGCAGTTCTTC. As protein: CASSQVVGYEQFF.